Below, one T cell receptor beta chain is given with its context. The specificity of this receptor is unknown. No much larger clonotype is one base removed from it; base qualities were not supplied. This specimen belongs to a study of PD-1 blockade in classical Hodgkin lymphoma (dated by TCRdb to the early 2020s). Study-level background: Nivolumab dosing was 3 mg/kg intravenously every 2 weeks, continuing until either disease progression or unacceptable toxicity. The study used CyTOF and TCR beta sequencing to define a peripheral blood immune signature of response to PD-1 blockade in classical Hodgkin lymphoma.

The germline V gene (reference sequence) provides CDR1 SEHNR and CDR2 FQNEAQ. Including cysteine and phenylalanine, the CDR3 has 15 amino acids. Only the CDR3 region is kept as DNA, spanning 45 bases read in frame from base 1. At the junction V is shortened by 3 bases and J by 2 bases, with 13 bases in between. Points the paper makes about the study in general: Baseline TCR diversity was reported to be lower in newly diagnosed patients than in healthy donors, and even lower in relapsed/refractory patients. Among trial patients, those achieving complete response had baseline diversity similar to that of newly diagnosed patients, while diversity was significantly lower in partial responders and progressors. Lower diversity was seen in patients whose nivolumab began less than 1 year after ASCT, and these patients were left out of later analyses so that immune reconstitution would not confound the results. By C4D1, a significant rise was seen in CD4+ TCR diversity but not in CD8+ TCR diversity (p=0.0027 vs p=0.16), and the rise was most apparent among complete responders (p=0.02). The study was limited to a single clinical trial cohort, and causes of repertoire differences, possibly disease activity or prior therapy, remained undefined.

The Qiagen DNeasy kit was used to extract genomic DNA from unsorted PBMCs and from the negatively selected CD4+ and CD8+ fractions. TCR beta CDR3 regions were subjected to amplification by immunoSEQ multiplex PCR with primers that anneal to V and J segments. A synthetic immune receptor repertoire was used to minimize amplification bias, and any remaining bias was removed computationally after sequencing. Per the original workflow: Custom Python scripts were used to quantify repertoire diversity as the Shannon entropy index. Unsorted, CD4+ and CD8+ repertoires were analyzed separately, except in combined analyses where CD4+ and CD8+ sequences were merged in silico. Clonal expansion was defined as a frequency increase of at least 2-fold after treatment compared with C1D1, and clones undetected at baseline were assigned a pseudocount of 0.5. Clones with 0 or 1 copy at C1D1 were defined as singleton clones, while clones with 2 or more copies were defined as non-singleton clones. By matching protein sequences in sorted samples from the same patient, clones expanded in unsorted samples were annotated as CD4+, CD8+ or unknown. Wilcoxon tests were applied to paired samples to test diversity changes from C1D1 to C4D1. As stored in TCRdb, this immuneACCESS dataset retains in-frame rearrangements with V and J assigned. A fraction of the clones does not appear; measured against another copy, unresolved V genes explain less than half of the discrepancy, and the remainder lacks a known reason. From that table come the V and J calls and clone size; the DNA was used to work out D and trimming. The sample includes approximately 26,000 clones, with approximately 66% observed a single time. More than 25% of the sample lies in the top ten.

What this sample's time point label stands for: cycle 2 day 1 (C2D1) of nivolumab. Every trial patient had relapsed after autologous stem cell transplantation, and cohorts A, B and C differed in prior brentuximab vedotin exposure. The trial cohort was composed of 56 patients with relapsed/refractory classical Hodgkin lymphoma, for whom complete response, partial response or progressive disease was recorded as best overall response. Single-agent nivolumab was administered to trial patients in the multi-cohort phase II CheckMate 205 trial. An independent review committee assessed best overall response by applying the 2007 International Working Group response criteria. Trial PBMCs were collected immediately before nivolumab initiation (C1D1) and during therapy at cycle 2 day 1 and cycle 4 day 1. Peripheral blood was collected in 8 mL Vacutainer Cell Preparation Tubes, from which PBMCs were isolated by centrifugation and then cryopreserved.

The rearrangement combines TRBV7-9 with TRBJ1-1; the best D guess is TRBD1, with 5 bases matching. The sequences come from peripheral blood mononuclear cells (PBMCs), collected before the second cycle of nivolumab. The sequence was collected from a human donor with classical Hodgkin lymphoma. The nucleotide sequence reads TGTGCCAGCAGCTTTTACCTGGACATCAACACTGAAGCTTTCTTT. Protein translation: CASSFYLDINTEAFF.